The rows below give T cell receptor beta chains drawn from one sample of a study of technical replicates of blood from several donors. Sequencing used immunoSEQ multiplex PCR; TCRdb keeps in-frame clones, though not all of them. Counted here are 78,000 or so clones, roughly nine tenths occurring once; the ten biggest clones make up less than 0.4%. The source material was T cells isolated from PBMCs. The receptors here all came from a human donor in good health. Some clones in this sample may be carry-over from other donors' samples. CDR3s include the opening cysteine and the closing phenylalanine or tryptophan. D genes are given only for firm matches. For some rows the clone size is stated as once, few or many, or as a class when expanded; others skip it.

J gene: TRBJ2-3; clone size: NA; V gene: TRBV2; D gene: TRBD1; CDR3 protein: CASGQGARDTQYF; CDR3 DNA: TGTGCCAGCGGACAGGGGGCAAGAGATACGCAGTATTTT
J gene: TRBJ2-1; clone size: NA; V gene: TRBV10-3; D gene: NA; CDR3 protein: CAISIRDFYNEQFF; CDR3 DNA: TGTGCCATCAGTATCCGGGATTTCTACAATGAGCAGTTCTTC
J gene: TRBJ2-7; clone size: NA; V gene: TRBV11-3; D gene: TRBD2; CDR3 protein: CASSRSGSPYEQYF; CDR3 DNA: TGTGCCAGCAGCCGCAGCGGGAGCCCCTACGAGCAGTACTTC
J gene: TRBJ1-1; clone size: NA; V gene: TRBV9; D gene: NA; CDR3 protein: CASSEGPTGNMNTEAFF; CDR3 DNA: TGTGCCAGCAGCGAAGGCCCAACCGGGAATATGAACACTGAAGCTTTCTTT
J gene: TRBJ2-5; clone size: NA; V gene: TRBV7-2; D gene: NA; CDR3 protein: CASSLPQETQYF; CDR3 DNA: TGTGCCAGCAGCTTACCTCAAGAGACCCAGTACTTC
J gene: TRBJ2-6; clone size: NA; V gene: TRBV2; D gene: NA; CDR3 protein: CAGSTGTSGANVLTF; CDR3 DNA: TGTGCCGGATCAACTGGGACATCTGGGGCCAACGTCCTGACTTTC
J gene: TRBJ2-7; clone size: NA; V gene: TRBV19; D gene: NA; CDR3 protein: CASSIEQRNPYEQYF; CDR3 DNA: TGTGCCAGTAGTATAGAGCAGCGAAATCCCTACGAGCAGTACTTC
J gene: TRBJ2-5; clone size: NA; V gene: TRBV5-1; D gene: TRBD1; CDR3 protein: CASSLGTGGTSAQYF; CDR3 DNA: TGCGCCAGCAGCTTGGGGACAGGGGGGACCTCGGCCCAGTACTTC
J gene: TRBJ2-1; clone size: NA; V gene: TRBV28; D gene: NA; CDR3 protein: CASPPQANKNNEQFF; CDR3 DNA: TGTGCCAGCCCCCCCCAGGCCAATAAGAACAATGAGCAGTTCTTC
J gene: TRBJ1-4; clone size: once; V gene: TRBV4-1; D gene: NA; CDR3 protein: CASSHTGFLDEKLFF; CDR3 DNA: TGCGCCAGCAGTCACACAGGCTTTTTAGATGAAAAACTGTTTTTT
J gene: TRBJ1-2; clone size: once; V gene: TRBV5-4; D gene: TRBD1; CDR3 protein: CASSPGQGGAYGYTF; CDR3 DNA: TGTGCCAGCAGCCCCGGACAGGGAGGCGCCTATGGCTACACCTTC
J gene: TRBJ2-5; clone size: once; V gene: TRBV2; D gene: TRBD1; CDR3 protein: CASRGQGLATETQYF; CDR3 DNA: TGTGCCAGCAGGGGACAGGGGTTGGCCACAGAGACCCAGTACTTC
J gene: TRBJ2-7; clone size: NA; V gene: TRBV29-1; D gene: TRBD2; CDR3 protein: CSVDAGGGYEQYF; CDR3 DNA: TGCAGCGTTGATGCGGGAGGGGGCTACGAGCAGTACTTC
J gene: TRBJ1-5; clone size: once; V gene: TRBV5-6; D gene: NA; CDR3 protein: CASSLGGGSPDQPQHF; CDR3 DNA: TGTGCCAGCAGCTTGGGCGGGGGATCCCCTGATCAGCCCCAGCATTTT
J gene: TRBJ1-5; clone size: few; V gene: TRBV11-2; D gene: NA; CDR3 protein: CASSTQGGQPQHF; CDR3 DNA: TGTGCCAGCAGTACCCAGGGAGGTCAGCCCCAGCATTTT
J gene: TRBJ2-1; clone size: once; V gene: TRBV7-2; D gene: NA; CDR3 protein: CASSFLSSEIEQFF; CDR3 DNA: TGTGCCAGCAGCTTCTTATCTAGCGAGATTGAGCAGTTCTTC
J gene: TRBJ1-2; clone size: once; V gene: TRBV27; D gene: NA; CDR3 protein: CASRTGISDGYTF; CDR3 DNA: TGTGCCAGCAGGACAGGTATCAGCGATGGCTACACCTTC
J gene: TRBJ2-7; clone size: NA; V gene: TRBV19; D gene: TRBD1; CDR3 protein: CASSIGTGVPYEQYF; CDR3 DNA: TGTGCCAGTAGTATTGGGACAGGGGTCCCTTACGAGCAGTACTTC
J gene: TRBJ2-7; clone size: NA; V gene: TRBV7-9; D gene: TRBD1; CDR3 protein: CASSSPLLDRGRHEQYF; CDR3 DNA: TGTGCCAGCAGCTCCCCACTACTCGACAGGGGGCGTCACGAGCAGTACTTC
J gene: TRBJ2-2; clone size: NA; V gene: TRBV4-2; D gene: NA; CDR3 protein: CASSRDTRNTGELFF; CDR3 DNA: TGTGCCAGCAGCCGGGACACTCGGAACACCGGGGAGCTGTTTTTT
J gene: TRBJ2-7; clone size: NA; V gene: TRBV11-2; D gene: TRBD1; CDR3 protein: CASSLLDRGTYEQYF; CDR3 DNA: TGTGCCAGCAGTTTGCTGGACAGGGGAACCTACGAGCAGTACTTC
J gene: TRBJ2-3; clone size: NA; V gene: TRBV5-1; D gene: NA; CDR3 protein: CASSLTFGQSTDTQYF; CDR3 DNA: TGCGCCAGCAGCTTGACCTTTGGACAGTCCACAGATACGCAGTATTTT
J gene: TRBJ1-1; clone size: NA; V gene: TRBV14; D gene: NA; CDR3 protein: CASSQVRPQGEAFF; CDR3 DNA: TGTGCCAGCAGCCAAGTTCGACCACAGGGCGAAGCTTTCTTT
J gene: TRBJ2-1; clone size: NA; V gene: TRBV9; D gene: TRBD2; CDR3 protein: CASSVLAGETNEQFF; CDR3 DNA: TGTGCCAGCAGCGTTCTAGCGGGAGAGACAAATGAGCAGTTCTTC
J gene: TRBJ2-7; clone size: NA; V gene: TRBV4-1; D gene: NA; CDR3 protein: CASSQDHSQFPLTYEQYF; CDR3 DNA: TGCGCCAGCAGCCAAGACCACTCACAATTTCCACTAACCTACGAGCAGTACTTC
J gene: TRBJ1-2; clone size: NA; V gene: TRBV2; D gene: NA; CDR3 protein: CASSEVSRDSPWGYTF; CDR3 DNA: TGTGCCAGCAGTGAAGTCTCCCGGGACTCTCCTTGGGGCTACACCTTC
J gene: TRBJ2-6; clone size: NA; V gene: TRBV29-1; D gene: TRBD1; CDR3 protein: CSVPTGAGANVLTF; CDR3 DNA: TGCAGCGTACCGACAGGGGCAGGGGCCAACGTCCTGACTTTC
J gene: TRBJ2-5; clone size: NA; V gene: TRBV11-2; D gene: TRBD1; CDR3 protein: CASSYTTDRSVGYF; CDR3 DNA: TGTGCCAGCAGCTACACCACGGACAGGAGTGTAGGGTACTTC
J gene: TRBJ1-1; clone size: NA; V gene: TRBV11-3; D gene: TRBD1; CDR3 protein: CASSAGQGAVAFF; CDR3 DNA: TGTGCCAGCAGCGCGGGACAGGGCGCCGTAGCTTTCTTT
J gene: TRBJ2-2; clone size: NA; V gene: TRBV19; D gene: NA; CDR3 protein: CASSPSPSGTGELFF; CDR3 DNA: TGTGCCAGTAGTCCCTCCCCGTCCGGCACCGGGGAGCTGTTTTTT
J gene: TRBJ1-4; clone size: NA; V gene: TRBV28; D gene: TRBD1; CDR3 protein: CASSIRQGPSATNEKLFF; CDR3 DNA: TGTGCCAGCAGTATCCGACAGGGCCCATCCGCAACTAATGAAAAACTGTTTTTT
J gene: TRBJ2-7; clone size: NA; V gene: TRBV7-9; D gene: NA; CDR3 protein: CASSGVELPYEQYF; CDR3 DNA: TGTGCCAGCAGCGGCGTGGAGCTCCCTTACGAGCAGTACTTC
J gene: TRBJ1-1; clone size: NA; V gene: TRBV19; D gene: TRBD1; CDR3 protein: CASSIQGQSRAFF; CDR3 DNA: TGTGCCAGTAGTATACAGGGACAGTCTAGAGCTTTCTTT
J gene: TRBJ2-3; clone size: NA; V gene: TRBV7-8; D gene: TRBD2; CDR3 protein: CASSVRLADTDTQYF; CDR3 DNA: TGTGCCAGCAGCGTCCGACTAGCGGACACAGATACGCAGTATTTT
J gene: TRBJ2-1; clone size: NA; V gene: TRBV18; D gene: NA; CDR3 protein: CASSPSGFLDWGQFF; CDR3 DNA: TGTGCCAGCTCACCATCGGGATTCTTGGATTGGGGGCAGTTCTTC
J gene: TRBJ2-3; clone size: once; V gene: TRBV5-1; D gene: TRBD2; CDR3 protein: CASSFGTSGGGNTQYF; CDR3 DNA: TGCGCCAGCAGCTTTGGGACTAGCGGGGGAGGAAATACGCAGTATTTT
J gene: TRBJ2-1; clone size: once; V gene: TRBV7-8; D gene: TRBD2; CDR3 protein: CATGGGPGNEQFF; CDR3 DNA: TGTGCCACGGGAGGGGGGCCGGGGAATGAGCAGTTCTTC
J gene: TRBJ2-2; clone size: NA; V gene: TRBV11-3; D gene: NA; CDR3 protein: CASSLDSTGELFF; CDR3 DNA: TGTGCCAGCAGCTTAGACAGCACCGGGGAGCTGTTTTTT
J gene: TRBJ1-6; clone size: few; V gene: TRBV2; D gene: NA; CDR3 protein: CASAKSSYNSPLHF; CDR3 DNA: TGTGCCAGCGCTAAGAGCTCCTATAATTCACCCCTCCACTTT
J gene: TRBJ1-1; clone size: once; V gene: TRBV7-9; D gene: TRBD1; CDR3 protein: CASSPSVGGQGPTEAFF; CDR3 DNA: TGTGCCAGCAGCCCATCAGTAGGGGGACAGGGGCCCACTGAAGCTTTCTTT
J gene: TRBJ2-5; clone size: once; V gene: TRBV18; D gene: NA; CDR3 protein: CASSPPGETQYF; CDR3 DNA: TGTGCCAGCTCACCACCCGGAGAGACCCAGTACTTC
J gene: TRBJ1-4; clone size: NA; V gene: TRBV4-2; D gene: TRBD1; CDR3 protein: CASSPSQGASNEKLFF; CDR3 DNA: TGTGCCAGCAGCCCTAGCCAGGGGGCTTCTAATGAAAAACTGTTTTTT
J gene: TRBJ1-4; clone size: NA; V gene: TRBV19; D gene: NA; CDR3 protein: CASSSSARTEKLFF; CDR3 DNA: TGTGCCAGTAGTAGTAGCGCCCGTACTGAAAAACTGTTTTTT
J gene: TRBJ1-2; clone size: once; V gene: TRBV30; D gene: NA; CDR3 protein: CAWITGTYGYTF; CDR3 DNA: TGTGCCTGGATAACAGGGACCTATGGCTACACCTTC
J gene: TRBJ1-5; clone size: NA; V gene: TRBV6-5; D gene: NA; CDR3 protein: CASSYSGQFNQPQHF; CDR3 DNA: TGTGCCAGCAGTTACTCTGGACAGTTCAATCAGCCCCAGCATTTT
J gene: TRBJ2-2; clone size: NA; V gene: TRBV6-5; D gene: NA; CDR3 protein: CASRRGQGTGELFF; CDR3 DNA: TGTGCCAGCAGGCGGGGGCAGGGCACCGGGGAGCTGTTTTTT
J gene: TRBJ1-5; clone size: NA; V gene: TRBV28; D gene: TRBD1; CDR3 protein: CASSKTGTGQQPQHF; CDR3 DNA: TGTGCCAGCAGTAAAACCGGGACAGGGCAACAGCCCCAGCATTTT
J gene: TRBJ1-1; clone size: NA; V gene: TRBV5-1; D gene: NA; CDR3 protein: CASSLVSQRTEAFF; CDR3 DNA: TGCGCCAGCAGCTTGGTAAGTCAGCGCACTGAAGCTTTCTTT
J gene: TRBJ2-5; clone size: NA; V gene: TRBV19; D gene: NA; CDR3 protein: CASSTACETQYF; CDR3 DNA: TGTGCCAGTTCAACCGCGTGCGAGACCCAGTACTTC
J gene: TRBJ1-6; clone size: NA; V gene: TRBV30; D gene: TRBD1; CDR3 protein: CAWRITGGESPLHF; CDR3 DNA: TGTGCCTGGAGAATAACAGGGGGTGAGTCACCCCTCCACTTT
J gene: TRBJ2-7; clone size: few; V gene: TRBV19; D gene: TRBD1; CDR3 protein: CASKGQGYYEQYF; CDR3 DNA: TGTGCCAGTAAGGGACAGGGTTACTACGAGCAGTACTTC
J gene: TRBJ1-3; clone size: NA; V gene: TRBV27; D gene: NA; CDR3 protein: CASVPSSGNTIYF; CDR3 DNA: TGTGCCAGCGTCCCTAGCTCTGGAAACACCATATATTTT
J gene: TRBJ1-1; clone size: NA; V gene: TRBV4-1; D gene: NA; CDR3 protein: CASSHRGFSGTEAFF; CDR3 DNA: TGCGCCAGCAGCCATAGGGGTTTCTCAGGCACTGAAGCTTTCTTT
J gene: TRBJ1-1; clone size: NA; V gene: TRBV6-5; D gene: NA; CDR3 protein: CASSPHPLEAFF; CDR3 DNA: TGTGCCAGCAGCCCCCACCCGCTAGAAGCTTTCTTT
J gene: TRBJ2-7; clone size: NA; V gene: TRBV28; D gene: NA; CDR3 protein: CASSLSSRAHYEQYF; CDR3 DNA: TGTGCCAGCAGTTTATCTTCGCGGGCCCACTACGAGCAGTACTTC
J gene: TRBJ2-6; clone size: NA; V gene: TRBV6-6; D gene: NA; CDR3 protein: CASSIIQGIGANVLTF; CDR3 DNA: TGTGCCAGCAGCATAATTCAGGGGATCGGGGCCAACGTCCTGACTTTC